The entry below describes one TCR beta chain. What it binds is not known. Using its own MiXCR run on the 5' RACE reads, TCRdb lists one record per CDR3 protein. The sample records approximately 50,000 distinct CDR3 sequences, around 20% being singletons. V lost 4 bases, J lost 4 bases, and 7 bases stayed unmatched. Per the germline V gene, CDR1 is SEHNR and CDR2 is FQNEAQ (reference sequence). CDR3 length: 17 residues. The sorted Tregs were CD4+CD25+CD127-/low cells. Broader study findings: Tumor Tregs overlapped most with tumor, then blood, naive CD4+ cells.

Sequenced material: tumor-infiltrating Tregs sorted from the breast tumor. V and J are TRBV7-9 and TRBJ2-3; 14 bases agree with TRBD2. The source of this sequence is a female donor with breast cancer. The chain's CDR3 is CASSSALTSGRADTQYF. CDR3 sequence (DNA): TGTGCCAGCAGCTCGGCGTTGACTAGCGGGAGGGCAGATACGCAGTATTTT. The variable domain in full, with the rest retrieved from reference TRBV7-9 and TRBJ2-3, is DTGVSQNPRHKITKRGQNVTFRCDPISEHNRLYWYRQTLGQGPEFLTYFQNEAQLEKSRLLSDRFSAERPKGSFSTLEIQRTEQGDSAMYLCASSSALTSGRADTQYFGPGTRLTVL.